This T cell receptor beta chain was identified during a study of shared clonotypes between healthy human individuals. Study conclusions and caveats: Non-shared clonotypes had lower generation probabilities than clonotypes shared by all four sorted-subset donors.

An approximately 200 ng quantity of DNA, 32,000 or so T cell genomes, went into the sorted-subset replicate PCRs. The method was immunoSEQ multiplex PCR; TCRdb's version includes in-frame clones alone and lacks a portion of them. In the table there are 1,500,000 or so clones, roughly 97% of which are singletons. Comment on this clone: Its antigen is unknown.

The CDR3 runs 13 residues. Germline V gives CDR1 LNHDA, CDR2 SQIVND (reference sequence). The V end was cut by 6 bases, the J end by 1 base, with 9 bases between. This TCR derives from a man aged 25-45 years in good health. The material sequenced was naive CD4+ T cells sorted from blood. Subset noted: CD45RA+ positively selected. The rearrangement links TRBV19 to TRBJ1-1; D ambiguous. CDR3 residues: CASRGRSNTEAFF. The CDR3 nucleotides read TGTGCCAGTAGGGGGAGATCGAACACTGAAGCTTTCTTT.